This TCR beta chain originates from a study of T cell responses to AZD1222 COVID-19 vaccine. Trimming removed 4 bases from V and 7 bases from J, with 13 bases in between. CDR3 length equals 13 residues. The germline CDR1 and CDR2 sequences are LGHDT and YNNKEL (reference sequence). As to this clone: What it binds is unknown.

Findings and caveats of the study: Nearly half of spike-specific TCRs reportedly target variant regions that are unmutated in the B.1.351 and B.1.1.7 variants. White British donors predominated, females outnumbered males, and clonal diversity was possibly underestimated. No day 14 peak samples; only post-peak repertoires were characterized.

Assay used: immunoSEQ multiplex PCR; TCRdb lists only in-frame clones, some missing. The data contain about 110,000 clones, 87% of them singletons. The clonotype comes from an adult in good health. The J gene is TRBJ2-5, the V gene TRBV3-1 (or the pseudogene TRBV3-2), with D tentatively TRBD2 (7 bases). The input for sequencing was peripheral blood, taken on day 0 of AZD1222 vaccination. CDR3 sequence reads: CASSRKGEGTQYF. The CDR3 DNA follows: TGTGCCAGCAGCCGGAAGGGGGAGGGGACCCAGTACTTC.